The source of this TCR beta chain is a study of monozygotic twins with inflammatory bowel disease. Whole-study findings and limits: Compared with healthy co-twins, IBD patients showed reduced TCRbeta repertoire diversity by inverse Simpson.

CDR1 SGHTA and CDR2 FQGNSA come from the germline V gene. The length of the CDR3 is 17 residues. One blood sample of around 2.5 ml was taken from each donor. Total RNA from whole blood was isolated with no T cell sorting. Turning to this clonotype: Its antigen is not identified.

UMIs with a 6-nucleotide sample barcode were added by template switching. TCRdb re-called the 5' RACE reads; every CDR3 protein appears as one record, without DNA. This repertoire includes roughly 150,000 distinct CDR3 sequences. Specimen: blood. This TCR came from a human donor with ulcerative colitis or Crohn's disease, or a healthy co-twin of an affected twin (not recorded which). The J gene is TRBJ2-1, the V gene TRBV7-2; TCRdb names TRBD1, which stays unverified in the absence of DNA. This CDR3 is CASSLQASRDNYNEQFF.